This TCR beta chain was captured in a study of T cell changes during pregnancy in multiple sclerosis (dated by TCRdb to the late 2010s). For the wider study: Changes in the T cell repertoire over the course of pregnancy were examined in this study in women with multiple sclerosis.

V is trimmed back by 5 bases and J by 10 bases, and the junction contains 15 bases that no gene match accounts for. In the germline V gene, CDR1 corresponds to SGHAT and CDR2 to FQNNGV. The CDR3 starts with the cysteine, ends with the phenylalanine, and has 17 residues. Only the CDR3 DNA is retained, 51 bases long and in frame from the first base. The library was built by means of the immunoSEQ multiplex PCR assay. This is the immuneACCESS table as TCRdb keeps it, with only in-frame sequences that have V and J called. A part of the clones is gone; compared with another copy, unresolved V genes explain less than half, and the rest is unexplained. Recorded for this sample are about 76,000 clones; 94% of them occurred a single time. The ten top clones hold 0.5% to 0.65% of the sample. This clone occurred once. Its antigen is not yet known. No clone much larger than this one lies a single base away; base qualities are absent.

The material was peripheral blood, obtained in the third trimester of pregnancy. The sequence is built from TRBV11-2 and TRBJ2-1; TRBD2 lines up with 12 middle nucleotides. The sequence was obtained from a female donor with multiple sclerosis, enrolled in a pregnancy study. For the CDR3, the sequence is CASSPLKASGGAKEQFF. The nucleotides are TGTGCCAGCAGCCCCCTAAAGGCTAGCGGGGGGGCAAAGGAGCAGTTCTTC.